This T cell receptor beta chain was captured by sequencing in a study of beta chain features in type 1 diabetes. Sorting based on CD45RO/CCR7/CD25/CD127/CD95/CD27 separated CD4+ naive, central memory, regulatory and stem cell-like memory cells. As regards this clone: Antigen unknown.

Germline loops: CDR1 SGHRS, CDR2 YFSETQ. The V end lost 2 bases, the J end lost 4 bases, and 8 bases lay between the germline ends. The CDR3 has 13 amino acids. Study results and caveats: The question of HLA type influencing TCRB rearrangement was one that remained unresolved here. A greater similarity of naive, central memory and Treg TCRB repertoires was seen among patients than among healthy donors. Shorter TCRB CDR3s, moderately but significantly so, marked every one of the four CD4+ subsets in Type 1 diabetes patients.

The study reverse transcribed the entire isolated RNA, so it sequenced expressed TCRB transcripts. Here immunoSEQ multiplex PCR was the method, and the copy in TCRdb shows in-frame clones only, minus some. There are around 340,000 clones in the sample; less than 9.5% occur only once, and around 0.44% lies in the top ten. The chain recombines TRBV5-1 with TRBJ2-3; D is unclear. This receptor was taken from a woman younger than 35 in good health. Specimen: central memory CD4+ T cells from blood. The CDR3 DNA reads TGCGCCAGCAGCTTAGACGGTCCAGATACGCAGTATTTT. It specifies CASSLDGPDTQYF.